A single sample is the source of the 31 T cell receptor beta chains below, sequenced in a study of cytomegalovirus exposure and HLA in healthy donors. PCR employed 60 Vbeta and 13 Jbeta primers. Some clones are missing from TCRdb's copy, which holds only in-frame ones; the method was immunoSEQ multiplex PCR. The profile shows approximately 190,000 clones, 65% to 90% of them singletons. The material sequenced was PBMCs. These TCRs come from a man aged 40-49 years in good health and CMV-seropositive.

The table lists this clone with a count of one. The chain links TRBV30 to TRBJ2-1, with 11 bases aligning to TRBD2. The CDR3 totals 14 residues. The germline V gene encodes CDR1 GTSNPN and CDR2 SVGIG (reference sequence). V lost 5 bases and J lost 3; bases outside the gene matches: 3. The CDR3 loop is CAWLTSGGYNEQFF. The CDR3 region has the DNA TGTGCCTGGCTTACTAGCGGGGGCTACAATGAGCAGTTCTTC.

This chain uses TRBV5-1 with TRBJ2-5, with TRBD1 as a possible D gene (6 bases). V lost 7 bases and J lost 5, with 15 bases in between. This CDR3 has 13 residues. Germline-derived CDR1 and CDR2 are SGHRS and YFSETQ. The DNA of the CDR3 is TGCGCCAGCGGGGTGGGGGCCCTGGAGACCCAGTACTTC. Protein product: CASGVGALETQYF.

This chain connects TRBV5-1 to TRBJ2-1, with D perhaps matching TRBD1 (5 bases). The CDR3 is made up of 14 amino acids. Trimming stripped 0 bases from V and 6 bases from J, with 10 bases between. In germline, CDR1 is SGHRS, CDR2 YFSETQ. The CDR3 loop is CASSLGQSFNEQFF. The DNA of the CDR3 is TGCGCCAGCAGCTTGGGACAGAGTTTCAATGAGCAGTTCTTC.

This clone was seen only a few times. The gene calls are TRBV7-2 and TRBJ1-2; D is ambiguous. V was pared by 5 bases and J by 5 bases, with 15 bases between. Germline lookup yields CDR1 SGHTA and CDR2 FQGNSA. This CDR3 has 14 amino acids. CDR3 protein: CASSRITESYGYTF. The CDR3, as DNA: TGTGCCAGCAGCCGAATTACAGAGAGTTATGGCTACACCTTC.

This rearrangement joins TRBV27 to TRBJ2-3, with a tentative D call TRBD2 (5 bases). The length of the CDR3 is 14 residues. V dropped 6 bases and J dropped 0 bases, with 10 bases sitting between them. CDR1 is MNHEY, CDR2 SMNVEV, per germline (reference sequence). CDR3 sequence: CASRRWTSTDTQYF. The CDR3 bases are TGTGCCAGCAGGCGGTGGACTAGCACAGATACGCAGTATTTT.

The chain links TRBV6-5 to TRBJ2-5; D possibly corresponds to TRBD1 (5 bases). With the DNA end fitting TRBJ2-7 better, the J assignment may be wrong. CDR3 length: 13 amino acids. Germline V gene lookup returns CDR1 MNHEY and CDR2 SVGAGI. CDR3 DNA: TGTGCCAGCAGTTACTCGGGGCTATACGAGCAGTACTTC. Translation: CASSYSGLYEQYF.

This clone was seen only a few times. The CDR3 here is CASTEMAGGLAKNIQYF. In DNA, the CDR3 is TGTGCCAGCACCGAAATGGCTGGGGGCCTAGCCAAAAACATTCAGTACTTC. The chain carries TRBV28 and TRBJ2-4; a possible D gene is TRBD1 (6 bases). Germline V lookup: CDR1 MDHEN, CDR2 SYDVKM. V lost 7 bases and J lost 0, with 19 bases in between. The CDR3 is made up of 17 amino acids.

The chain is built from TRBV28 and TRBJ1-4; TRBD1 matches 10 bases. V shed 4 bases and J 6 bases; nucleotides not matched to a gene: 5. The length of the CDR3 is 15 residues. The germline CDR1 and CDR2 sequences are MDHEN and SYDVKM. CDR3 sequence: CASSSGQGLDEKLFF. CDR3 bases: TGTGCCAGCAGTTCGGGACAGGGGCTTGATGAAAAACTGTTTTTT.

The V gene is TRBV29-1, the J gene TRBJ1-5; the match to TRBD1 covers 7 bases. V gave up 3 bases and J gave up 2 bases; unmatched junction bases: 10. The length of the CDR3 is 16 residues. The V gene's germline CDR1 is SQVTM and CDR2 ANQGSEA. This CDR3 reads CSVEVRDSFRNQPQHF. CDR3 nucleotide sequence: TGCAGCGTTGAGGTGCGGGACAGCTTTCGCAATCAGCCCCAGCATTTT.

The gene calls are TRBV2 and TRBJ1-5; D remains ambiguous. Trimming stripped 3 bases from V and 0 bases from J, with 6 bases between. Germline assignment: CDR1 SNHLY and CDR2 FYNNEI. CDR3 length: 14 amino acids. The CDR3 nucleotides are TGTGCCAGCAGTGACGGGGTTAGCAATCAGCCCCAGCATTTT. It encodes CASSDGVSNQPQHF.

This clone was seen once. The chain carries TRBV27 and TRBJ1-2; no firm D call. The germline V gene encodes CDR1 MNHEY and CDR2 SMNVEV (reference sequence). This CDR3 region has 14 residues. Trimming removed 6 bases at V and 4 bases at J, with 15 bases between. DNA for the CDR3: TGTGCCAGCAGCCTAGAGGGTTTCGGCTATGGCTACACCTTC. Translation: CASSLEGFGYGYTF.

The chain couples TRBV7-2 to TRBJ1-4; 9 positions agree with TRBD1. The germline gives CDR1 SGHTA, CDR2 FQGNSA. The CDR3 totals 14 residues. The junction had 10 bases not matched to a gene; V was cut back by 6 bases and J by 11 bases. This CDR3 reads CASRSNRGLGKLFF. CDR3 in DNA: TGTGCCAGCAGGTCAAACAGGGGGCTAGGGAAACTGTTTTTT.

This chain links TRBV29-1 with TRBJ2-5; 7 bases agree with TRBD2. The DNA end lines up better with TRBJ2-7; the J call may be wrong. This CDR3 is 13 amino acids long. Germline-derived CDR1 and CDR2 are SQVTM and ANQGSEA. The DNA for the CDR3 is TGCAGCGGCGTGGGACGGGGGGCCTACGAGCAGTACTTC. This sequence encodes CSGVGRGAYEQYF.

This clone was picked up a small number of times. The genes are TRBV6-6 and TRBJ1-5, with a weak D call TRBD1 (5 bases). Looked up from germline, CDR1 is MNHNY and CDR2 is SVGAGI (reference sequence). The length of the CDR3 is 15 residues. The V and J ends lost 0 bases and 7 bases respectively, with 13 bases between them. DNA for the CDR3: TGTGCCAGCAGTTACTCGATAGGGGCCGGGCAGCCCCAGCATTTT. Protein product: CASSYSIGAGQPQHF.

This clone was counted a few times. One junction end does not reproduce the germline sequence, and a read error may be involved. The chain uses TRBV10-1 and TRBJ2-7, with unresolved D. Per germline, CDR1 WNHNN and CDR2 SYGVQD (reference sequence). This CDR3 spans 13 amino acids. CDR3 nucleotide sequence: TGCGCCAGCAGTGACCCTGACTCCCACGAGCAGTACTTC. Translation: CASSDPDSHEQYF.

The rearrangement uses TRBV7-9 and TRBJ1-1, with unresolved D. V gave up 1 base and J gave up 4 bases, with 10 bases separating them. The CDR3 length is 14 residues. Germline lookup yields CDR1 SEHNR and CDR2 FQNEAQ (reference sequence). CDR3 in DNA: TGTGCCAGCAGCTTAGGGATCGGGGTCACTGAAGCTTTCTTT. Protein product: CASSLGIGVTEAFF.

With respect to this clone: In the same sample, other DNA sequences code for this CDR3. The chain employs TRBV9 and TRBJ2-3; D perhaps matches TRBD2 (5 bases). CDR1 and CDR2 from the germline V gene are SGDLS and YYNGEE. V lost 2 bases, J lost 6 bases, and 7 bases lay in between. CDR3 size: 12 residues. In nucleotides, the CDR3 is TGTGCCAGCAGCGTTGAGGGTGATACGCAGTATTTT. Residues: CASSVEGDTQYF.

The rearrangement links TRBV5-1 to TRBJ2-7; 12 bases map to TRBD2. Looked up from germline, CDR1 is SGHRS and CDR2 is YFSETQ. The trim removed 3 bases at V and 6 bases at J, leaving 4 bases unmatched. The CDR3 contains 14 residues. DNA for the CDR3: TGCGCCAGCAGCTCACGGACTAGCGGGGTCGAGCAGTACTTC. Its translation is CASSSRTSGVEQYF.

The CDR3 DNA follows: TGTGCCTCGGGACAGGCCGGCTCTGGGGGCACCATATATTTT. Translated: CASGQAGSGGTIYF. The chain links TRBV15 to TRBJ1-3; 8 bases are shared with TRBD1. The CDR3 loop spans 14 amino acids. CDR1 is LNHNV and CDR2 is YYDKDF in the germline V gene (reference sequence). V was clipped by 11 bases and J by 9 bases; unmatched bases: 15.

This clone occurred a few times. J is TRBJ2-7 and V is TRBV7-2; TRBD2 might be the D (6 bases). The germline CDR1 and CDR2 sequences are SGHTA and FQGNSA. The CDR3 sequence is 17 residues long. Trimming removed 5 bases at V and 2 bases at J, with 22 bases between. The CDR3 coding sequence is TGTGCCAGCAGCACCTGGGGTCTGGCGGGGCGAACCTACGAGCAGTACTTC. Translation: CASSTWGLAGRTYEQYF.

The chain couples TRBV19 to TRBJ2-7, with 7 bases fitting TRBD2. Germline-derived CDR1 and CDR2 are LNHDA and SQIVND (reference sequence). This CDR3 comprises 13 residues. V was clipped by 9 bases and J by 2 bases; unmatched bases: 7. The CDR3: CASRGSLTYEQYF. Written as DNA, the CDR3 is TGTGCCAGCCGCGGGAGCCTTACCTACGAGCAGTACTTC.

The V call is TRBV30, the J call TRBJ2-5; D may be TRBD2 (7 bases). In germline, CDR1 is GTSNPN, CDR2 SVGIG (reference sequence). V was pared by 4 bases and J by 4 bases, with 22 bases between. The CDR3 is 16 residues long. The DNA of the CDR3 is TGTGCCTGGACCGCTGGGGTGAGGGGGGGCCGAGAGACCCAGTACTTC. Amino acid sequence: CAWTAGVRGGRETQYF. Using reference TRBV30 and TRBJ2-5 for the parts outside the CDR3, the full variable domain is SQTIHQWPATLVQPVGSPLSLECTVEGTSNPNLYWYRQAAGRGLQLLFYSVGIGQISSEVPQNLSASRPQDRQFILSSKKLLLSDSGFYLCAWTAGVRGGRETQYFGPGTRLLVL.

The chain has TRBV28 and TRBJ1-5, with D possibly being TRBD1 (5 bases). CDR1 and CDR2 from the germline V gene are MDHEN and SYDVKM. V was cut by 8 bases and J by 3 bases, with 14 bases left in between. CDR3 length equals 14 residues. The DNA for the CDR3 is TGTGCCAGCGGACGGGGGGAGAACAATCAGCCCCAGCATTTT. The encoded protein is CASGRGENNQPQHF.

The chain is built from TRBV4-1 and TRBJ2-5; TRBD2 matches at 11 bases. The CDR3 is made up of 15 amino acids. Per germline, CDR1 MGHRA and CDR2 YSYEKL. Trimming cost V 3 bases and J 4 bases; bases outside gene matches: 4. As DNA, the CDR3 is TGCGCCAGCAGCCAGGGACTAGCGGTCGGAGAGACCCAGTACTTC. Its protein is CASSQGLAVGETQYF.

The rearrangement joins TRBV10-3 to TRBJ1-5; 7 bases line up with TRBD1. The germline V gene has CDR1 ENHRY and CDR2 SYGVKD. V shed 3 bases and J 7 bases; nucleotides not matched to a gene: 6. The CDR3 is made up of 14 amino acids. The DNA for the CDR3 is TGTGCCATCAGTGAAGGGCAGGGGGGACAGCCCCAGCATTTT. Amino acids: CAISEGQGGQPQHF.

With respect to this clone: Germline and junction disagree at one end, which may indicate a read error. The chain joins TRBV7-9 to TRBJ2-7, with 12 bases fitting TRBD2. The CDR3 loop spans 15 amino acids. CDR1 SEHNR and CDR2 FQNEAQ come from the germline V gene (reference sequence). The CDR3 DNA is TGTTCCAGCAGCGCGACTAGCGGGGGATTATACGAGCAGTACTTC. Translated, it gives CSSSATSGGLYEQYF. The whole variable domain, remainder taken from reference TRBV7-9 and TRBJ2-7, is DTGVSQNPRHKITKRGQNVTFRCDPISEHNRLYWYRQTLGQGPEFLTYFQNEAQLEKSRLLSDRFSAERPKGSFSTLEIQRTEQGDSAMYLCSSSATSGGLYEQYFGPGTRLTVT.

The genes are TRBV9 and TRBJ2-7; TRBD2 matches at 8 bases. Germline V CDR1 and CDR2: SGDLS, YYNGEE. The V segment lost 3 bases and the J segment 6 bases; nucleotides outside the gene matches: 11. The CDR3 sequence is 15 residues long. The DNA of the CDR3 is TGTGCCAGCAGCGCAACGACTAGCGAGTTCGCCGAGCAGTACTTC. Translated, it gives CASSATTSEFAEQYF.

The gene calls are TRBV28 and TRBJ1-3; D ambiguous. There are 14 residues in the CDR3. Deletions cut 3 bases from V and 4 bases from J, with 10 bases between. CDR1 is MDHEN, CDR2 SYDVKM, per germline. The CDR3 protein is CASSFSGRGNTIYF. In DNA form, the CDR3 reads TGTGCCAGCAGTTTTTCGGGGAGAGGAAACACCATATATTTT. Supplemented by reference TRBV28 and TRBJ1-3, the full variable domain reads DVKVTQSSRYLVKRTGEKVFLECVQDMDHENMFWYRQDPGLGLRLIYFSYDVKMKEKGDIPEGYSVSREKKERFSLILESASTNQTSMYLCASSFSGRGNTIYFGEGSWLTVV.

This chain connects TRBV10-1 to TRBJ1-4; no reliable D call. The germline V and J ends were trimmed by 2 bases and 0 bases, with 10 bases remaining between them. Germline V gene lookup returns CDR1 WNHNN and CDR2 SYGVQD (reference sequence). The CDR3 extends over 16 amino acids. CDR3 in DNA: TGCGCCAGCAGTGAGGACTACCCCACAACTAATGAAAAACTGTTTTTT. This translates into CASSEDYPTTNEKLFF.

The rearrangement joins TRBV7-3 to TRBJ2-5, with 9 nucleotides matching TRBD2. The CDR3 contains 13 residues. Trimming removed 4 bases from V and 5 bases from J; junction bases left unmatched: 2. Germline V lookup: CDR1 SGHTA, CDR2 FQGTGA. The CDR3 reads CASSYLAGETQYF. Here the CDR3 DNA reads TGTGCCAGCAGCTACCTAGCGGGGGAGACCCAGTACTTC.

The chain carries TRBV6-5 and TRBJ2-5, with D hard to call. The germline CDR1 and CDR2 sequences are MNHEY and SVGAGI. Trimming shortened V by 2 bases and J by 2 bases, and 6 bases separated the two germline ends. The CDR3 length is 13 residues. The CDR3 DNA follows: TGTGCCAGCAGTTACATGTTACAAGAGACCCAGTACTTC. Translated, it gives CASSYMLQETQYF.